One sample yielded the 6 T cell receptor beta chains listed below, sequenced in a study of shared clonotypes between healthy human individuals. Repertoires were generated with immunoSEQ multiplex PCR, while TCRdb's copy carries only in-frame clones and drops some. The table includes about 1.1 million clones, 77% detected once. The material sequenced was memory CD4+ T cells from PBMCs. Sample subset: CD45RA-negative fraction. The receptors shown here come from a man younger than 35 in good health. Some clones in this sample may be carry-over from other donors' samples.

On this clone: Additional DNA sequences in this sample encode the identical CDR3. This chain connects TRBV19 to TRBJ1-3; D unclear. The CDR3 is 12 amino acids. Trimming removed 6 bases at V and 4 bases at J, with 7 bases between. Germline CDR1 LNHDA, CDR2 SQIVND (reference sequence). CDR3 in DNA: TGTGCCAGTAGGCCTGGCGGAAACACCATATATTTT. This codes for CASRPGGNTIYF.

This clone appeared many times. DNA for the CDR3: TGTGCCAGCAGCCAAGGTCGCAGGAACAACTATGGCTACACCTTC. This translates into CASSQGRRNNYGYTF. The rearrangement links TRBV14 to TRBJ1-2; D unclear. The germline CDR1 and CDR2 sequences are SGHDN and FVKESK. V dropped 1 base and J dropped 2 bases, with 11 bases sitting between them. The CDR3 loop spans 15 amino acids. The variable domain in full, with the rest retrieved from reference TRBV14 and TRBJ1-2, is EAGVTQFPSHSVIEKGQTVTLRCDPISGHDNLYWYRRVMGKEIKFLLHFVKESKQDESGMPNNRFLAERTGGTYSTLKVQPAELEDSGVYFCASSQGRRNNYGYTFGSGTRLTVV.

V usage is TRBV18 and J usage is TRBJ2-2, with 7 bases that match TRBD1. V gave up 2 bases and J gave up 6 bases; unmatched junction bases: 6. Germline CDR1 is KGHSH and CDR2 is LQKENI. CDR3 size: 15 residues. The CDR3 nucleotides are TGTGCCAGCTCACCAGCGACAGGGACGTCCGGGGAGCTGTTTTTT. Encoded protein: CASSPATGTSGELFF. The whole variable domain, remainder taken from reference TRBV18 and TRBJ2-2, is NAGVMQNPRHLVRRRGQEARLRCSPMKGHSHVYWYRQLPEEGLKFMVYLQKENIIDESGMPKERFSAEFPKEGPSILRIQQVVRGDSAAYFCASSPATGTSGELFFGEGSRLTVL.

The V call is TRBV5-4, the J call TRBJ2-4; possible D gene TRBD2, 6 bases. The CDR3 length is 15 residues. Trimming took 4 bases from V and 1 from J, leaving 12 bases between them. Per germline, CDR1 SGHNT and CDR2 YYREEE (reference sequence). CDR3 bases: TGTGCCAGCAGCCAAGAAGGAGGGGCCAAAAACATTCAGTACTTC. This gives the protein CASSQEGGAKNIQYF.

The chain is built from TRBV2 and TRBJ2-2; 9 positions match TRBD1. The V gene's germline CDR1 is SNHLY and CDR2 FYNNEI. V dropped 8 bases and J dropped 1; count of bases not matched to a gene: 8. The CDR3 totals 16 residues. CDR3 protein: CASRRGQGVNTGELFF. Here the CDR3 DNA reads TGTGCCAGCCGGAGGGGACAGGGAGTGAACACCGGGGAGCTGTTTTTT. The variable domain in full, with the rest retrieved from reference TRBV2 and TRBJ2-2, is EPEVTQTPSHQVTQMGQEVILRCVPISNHLYFYWYRQILGQKVEFLVSFYNNEISEKSEIFDDQFSVERPDGSNFTLKIRSTKLEDSAMYFCASRRGQGVNTGELFFGEGSRLTVL.

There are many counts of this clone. The CDR3 region is CATSRDELYGGQETQYF. The CDR3 DNA reads TGTGCCACCAGCAGAGACGAACTATACGGGGGCCAAGAGACCCAGTACTTC. This chain joins TRBV15 and TRBJ2-5; a possible D gene is TRBD2 (6 bases). Germline CDR1 reads LNHNV; CDR2 reads YYDKDF (reference sequence). V was pared by 0 bases and J by 1 base, with 15 bases between. The CDR3 sequence is 17 residues long.